Sequencing of this T cell receptor (beta chain) was carried out in a study of blood T cells in healthy people across ages (dated by TCRdb to the mid-2010s). Background for the entire study: Template switching captured roughly one uniquely barcoded TCR beta cDNA molecule per two T cells in model experiments. To track age-related changes in TCR beta repertoire diversity, the study relied on deep sequencing normalized with unique cDNA molecular identifiers. The donors were divided into four age groups: young (average around 16 years), middle-aged (over 35), aged (about 60) and long-lived (roughly 86). To avoid experimental bias, donors of different ages were spread randomly across the sequencing lanes. Two additional independent replicas of 1 million unique cDNA reads from the same blood draw were analyzed for two donors (one aged 18 to 30 and one aged 80 or older). The research as a whole found: The percentage of naive T cells measured by flow cytometry correlated strongly with observed TCR beta diversity. Because profiling used bulk unsorted PBMCs, naive and antigen-experienced compartments could not be compared conclusively. Compared with the aged group, the long-lived group had more naive CD4+ T cells, fewer expanded clones and increased TCR diversity, a pattern suggesting age selection. Estimates of total diversity from one million sequenced T cells were regarded as lower bounds and underestimates. Because donor CMV infection status was unknown, age-related changes in expanded clonotypes were potentially confounded. Observed TCR beta diversity per million T cells fell roughly linearly with age, and a significant reduction was already apparent by age roughly 40.

The protocol used for the library was 5' RACE. Sequencing took place on an Illumina HiSeq 2500. A second PCR of roughly 7 to 11 cycles was performed with a sample-barcoded 5' primer and a J-beta primer mix. A unique molecular identifier was introduced onto each TCR beta cDNA molecule by a template-switch 5' adaptor carrying 12 random nucleotides. At least 2.5 million CDR3-containing paired-end reads were obtained from each sample. The Mint cDNA synthesis kit, primed by a TRBC-specific oligonucleotide, was used to synthesize first-strand cDNA from all RNA. Following uracil-DNA glycosylase treatment, all cDNA underwent a first 18-cycle PCR with the universal primers M1SS and BC2_uni_R. The original pipeline was this. Normalization of each sample was performed by random selection of 1 million high-quality reads, each carrying a distinct molecular identifier. Reads sharing molecular identifiers were discarded rather than binned into consensus sequences. CDR3 identification, clonotype clustering and error correction used MiTCR with a Q25 quality threshold and the strictest error-elimination algorithm. A nonparametric unseen species model using Euler transformation provided a lower-bound estimate of total TCR beta diversity. TCRdb ran its own pipeline on the public reads, namely fastp trimming at Q25 and MiXCR clone calling, and kept in-frame beta chains. Here each entry gathers all rows of one CDR3 protein and keeps the most common genes and DNA. The V and J calls reflect TCRdb's pipeline rather than the authors' work. Recorded for this sample are 1.5 million to 2 million distinct CDR3 sequences; approximately 50% of them occurred a single time. The top ten constitute around 2.1% of the sample.

This clonotype was found many times. This clone's antigen is unknown. No much larger clone is present one base from it, and per-base qualities are unavailable. The donors were about 40 Caucasian individuals from Russia, aged roughly 6 to 100 years, who were systemically healthy. Ten milliliters of peripheral blood were drawn from each donor into EDTA-treated Vacutainer tubes. Ficoll-Paque density-gradient centrifugation was used to isolate PBMCs, with at least 6.5 million per sample. Total RNA was extracted from PBMCs with Trizol reagent, with at least 5 micrograms obtained per sample. For every donor, flow cytometry on a PBMC aliquot measured the percentage of naive CD45RAhigh/CD27high T cells. This TCR came from a middle-aged woman in good health. Specimen: blood.

The CDR3 here reads CSASGGGYTF. At the DNA level, the sequence is TGCAGTGCTAGTGGCGGTGGCTACACCTTC. The rearranged segments are TRBV20-1 and TRBJ1-2, with the D gene too uncertain to name. The CDR3 measures 10 amino acids from cysteine to phenylalanine. Solely the CDR3 DNA is kept, with 30 bases framed from the first base. The germline V gene (reference sequence) specifies DFQATT as CDR1 and SNEGSKA as CDR2. The V end loses 3 bases and the J end loses 7 bases, and a stretch of 6 bases separates them.